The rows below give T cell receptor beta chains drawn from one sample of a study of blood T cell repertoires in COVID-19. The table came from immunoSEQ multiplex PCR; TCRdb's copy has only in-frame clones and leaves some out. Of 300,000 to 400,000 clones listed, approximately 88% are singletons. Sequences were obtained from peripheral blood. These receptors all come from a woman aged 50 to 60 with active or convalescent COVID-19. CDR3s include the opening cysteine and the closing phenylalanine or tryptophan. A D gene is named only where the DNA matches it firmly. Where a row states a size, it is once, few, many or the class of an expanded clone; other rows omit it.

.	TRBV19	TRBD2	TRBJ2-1	CASSIDLLRPGGPYEQFF	TGTGCCAGTAGTATAGATCTCCTTCGGCCGGGGGGGCCCTATGAGCAGTTCTTC
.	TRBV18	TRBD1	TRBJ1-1	CASSPSPGQGTVAFF	TGTGCCAGCTCACCAAGCCCGGGACAGGGGACAGTAGCTTTCTTT
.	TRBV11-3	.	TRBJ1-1	CASSFEMNTEAFF	TGTGCCAGCAGCTTTGAGATGAACACTGAAGCTTTCTTT
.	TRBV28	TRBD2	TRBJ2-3	CASSFPEAGSADTQYF	TGTGCCAGCAGTTTTCCCGAAGCGGGATCGGCAGATACGCAGTATTTT
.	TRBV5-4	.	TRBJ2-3	CASSPYDWDTQYF	TGTGCCAGCAGCCCTTACGACTGGGATACGCAGTATTTT
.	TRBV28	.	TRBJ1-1	CASSLGAGYTEAFF	TGTGCCAGCAGTTTGGGGGCAGGGTACACTGAAGCTTTCTTT
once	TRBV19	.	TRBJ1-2	CASRRDRSNYGYTF	TGTGCCAGTAGGCGAGACAGGAGTAACTATGGCTACACCTTC
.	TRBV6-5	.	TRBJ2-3	CASSDWITDTQYF	TGTGCCAGCAGCGACTGGATCACAGATACGCAGTATTTT
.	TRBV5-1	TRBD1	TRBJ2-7	CASSWGTGTGVTYEQYF	TGCGCCAGCAGCTGGGGGACCGGGACAGGCGTCACCTACGAGCAGTACTTC
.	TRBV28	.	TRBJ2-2	CASSLNRVGNTGELFF	TGTGCCAGCAGTCTCAACAGGGTTGGGAACACCGGGGAGCTGTTTTTT
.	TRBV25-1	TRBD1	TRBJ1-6	CASSEYPGGSNSPLHF	TGTGCCAGCAGTGAATATCCAGGGGGAAGTAATTCACCCCTCCACTTT
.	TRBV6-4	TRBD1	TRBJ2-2	CASSPFQGQGAMLNTGELFF	TGTGCCAGCAGCCCATTCCAAGGACAGGGGGCTATGCTAAACACCGGGGAGCTGTTTTTT
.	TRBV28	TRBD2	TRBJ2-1	CASSPYGGEGRYNEQFF	TGTGCCAGCAGTCCTTATGGGGGGGAGGGCCGCTACAATGAGCAGTTCTTC
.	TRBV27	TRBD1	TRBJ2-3	CASSRDRGLYGTDTQYF	TGTGCCAGCAGTCGGGACAGGGGGTTGTATGGCACAGATACGCAGTATTTT
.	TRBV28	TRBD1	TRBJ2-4	CASSGTGVAKNIQYF	TGTGCCAGCAGTGGGACAGGAGTAGCCAAAAACATTCAGTACTTC
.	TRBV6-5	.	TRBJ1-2	CASTRSPWDKASYTF	TGTGCCAGCACAAGGAGCCCATGGGACAAGGCGAGCTACACCTTC
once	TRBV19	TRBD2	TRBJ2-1	CASQALSGGGAKEQFF	TGTGCCAGCCAAGCTCTCAGTGGCGGGGGGGCTAAAGAGCAGTTCTTC
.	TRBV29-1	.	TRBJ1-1	CSVETNAGEEWTEAFF	TGCAGCGTTGAAACCAATGCAGGGGAAGAGTGGACTGAAGCTTTCTTT
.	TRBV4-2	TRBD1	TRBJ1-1	CASSQLVRGGAETEAFF	TGTGCCAGCAGCCAACTGGTACGAGGGGGCGCAGAGACTGAAGCTTTCTTT
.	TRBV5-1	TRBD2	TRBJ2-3	CASSIGTSGYTDTQYF	TGCGCCAGCAGCATTGGGACTAGCGGGTACACAGATACGCAGTATTTT
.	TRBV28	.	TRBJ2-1	CASSPTKGYYNEQFF	TGTGCCAGCAGCCCTACTAAGGGGTACTACAATGAGCAGTTCTTC
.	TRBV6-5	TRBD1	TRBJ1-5	CASSGGKGNQPQHF	TGTGCCAGCTCAGGGGGCAAAGGCAATCAGCCCCAGCATTTT
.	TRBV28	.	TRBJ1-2	CASREGRYGYTF	TGTGCCAGCCGTGAGGGCCGCTATGGCTACACCTTC
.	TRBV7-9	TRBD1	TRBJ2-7	CASSDGTGGFSYEQYF	TGTGCCAGCAGCGACGGGACAGGGGGCTTCTCCTACGAGCAGTACTTC
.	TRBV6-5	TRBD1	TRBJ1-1	CASSWGQVFNTEAFF	TGTGCCAGCAGCTGGGGACAGGTGTTTAACACTGAAGCTTTCTTT
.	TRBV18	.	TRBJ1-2	CASSLPGLANYGYTF	TGTGCCAGCTCACTCCCCGGGTTAGCTAACTATGGCTACACCTTC
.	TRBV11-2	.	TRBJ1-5	CASSSTTGRNQPQHF	TGTGCCAGCAGCTCGACCACAGGGCGCAATCAGCCCCAGCATTTT
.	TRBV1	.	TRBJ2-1	CTSSQERRLPLGNEQFF	TGCACCAGCAGCCAAGAAAGGAGGCTACCTTTGGGCAATGAGCAGTTCTTC
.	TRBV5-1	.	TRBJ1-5	CASSSGQGNQPQHF	TGCGCCAGCAGCTCCGGACAAGGCAATCAGCCCCAGCATTTT
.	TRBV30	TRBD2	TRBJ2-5	CAWSVFTSGVSTQYF	TGTGCCTGGAGTGTATTTACTAGCGGGGTTTCGACCCAGTACTTC
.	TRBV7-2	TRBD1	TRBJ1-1	CASSLVAGGNTEAFF	TGTGCCAGCAGCTTAGTGGCAGGGGGGAACACTGAAGCTTTCTTT
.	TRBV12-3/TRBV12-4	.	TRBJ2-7	CASSRGPYEQYF	TGTGCCAGCAGCCGAGGTCCCTACGAGCAGTACTTC
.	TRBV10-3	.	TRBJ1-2	CAISGLSESGYTF	TGTGCCATCAGTGGCTTATCGGAGAGTGGCTACACCTTC
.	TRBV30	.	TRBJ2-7	CAWSGWTYYEQYF	TGTGCCTGGAGTGGGTGGACATACTACGAGCAGTACTTC
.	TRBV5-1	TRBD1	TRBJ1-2	CASSLSTGGSSGYTF	TGCGCCAGCAGCTTATCGACAGGGGGCAGTAGCGGCTACACCTTC
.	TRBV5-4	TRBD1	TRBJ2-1	CASSVRQGTFSYNEQFF	TGTGCCAGCAGCGTAAGACAGGGGACCTTCTCCTACAATGAGCAGTTCTTC
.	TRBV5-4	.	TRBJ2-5	CATFSRSRGETQYF	TGTGCCACCTTTTCTCGGTCCAGGGGAGAGACCCAGTACTTC
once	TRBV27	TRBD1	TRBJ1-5	CASNEGTGVNQPQHF	TGTGCCAGCAACGAGGGGACAGGGGTTAATCAGCCCCAGCATTTT
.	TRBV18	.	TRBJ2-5	CASSPSGEETQYF	TGTGCCAGCTCACCATCGGGGGAAGAGACCCAGTACTTC
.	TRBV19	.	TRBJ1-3	CAIQGSGNTIYF	TGTGCCATCCAGGGATCTGGAAACACCATATATTTT